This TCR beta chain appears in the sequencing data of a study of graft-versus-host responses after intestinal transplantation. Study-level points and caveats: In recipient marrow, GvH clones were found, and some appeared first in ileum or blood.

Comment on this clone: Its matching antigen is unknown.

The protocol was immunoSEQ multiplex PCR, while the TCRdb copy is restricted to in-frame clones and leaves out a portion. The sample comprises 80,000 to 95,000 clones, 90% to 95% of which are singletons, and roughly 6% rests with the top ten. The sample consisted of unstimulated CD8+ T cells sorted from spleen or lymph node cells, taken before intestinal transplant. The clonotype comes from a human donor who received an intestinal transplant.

Written as DNA, the CDR3 is TGTGCCAGCAGCCTAAGCGGAGCGGAACAAGAGACCCAGTACTTC. Protein: CASSLSGAEQETQYF. The J gene is TRBJ2-5, the V gene TRBV9, with D perhaps matching TRBD2 (5 bases). The ends were cut back, 4 bases at V and 2 bases at J, with 15 bases in the middle. Germline CDR1 and CDR2: SGDLS and YYNGEE. The CDR3 consists of 15 residues. Full variable domain (remainder filled in from reference TRBV9 and TRBJ2-5): DSGVTQTPKHLITATGQRVTLRCSPRSGDLSVYWYQQSLDQGLQFLIQYYNGEERAKGNILERFSAQQFPDLHSELNLSSLELGDSALYFCASSLSGAEQETQYFGPGTRLLVL.